This is a list of T cell receptor beta chains from one sample in a study of early T cells in non-severe SARS-CoV-2 infection. TCRdb passed the 5' RACE reads through MiXCR, listing each CDR3 protein once. The sample lists about 26,000 distinct CDR3 sequences; just over 4% were seen once. Sample: whole blood. These receptors were obtained from an adult who was a healthcare worker with PCR-confirmed SARS-CoV-2 infection or an uninfected control (not recorded which). Both conserved end residues are part of each CDR3. The D gene is left open where the match is weak. Not all rows give a size; the values are once, few, many and, for expanded clones, a class.

D: TRBD1
J: TRBJ2-3
V: TRBV19
size: many
CDR3: CASRQLDRGGKNTQYF
DNA: TGTGCCAGTCGACAACTTGACAGGGGTGGAAAAAATACGCAGTATTTT

D: NA
J: TRBJ2-2
V: TRBV20-1
size: few
CDR3: CSAVQAAGELFF
DNA: TGCAGTGCTGTACAGGCGGCCGGGGAGCTGTTTTTT

D: TRBD2
J: TRBJ2-1
V: TRBV7-9
size: many
CDR3: CASSYGLAGADHEQFF
DNA: TGTGCCAGCAGTTACGGCTTAGCGGGAGCTGATCATGAGCAGTTCTTC

D: TRBD2
J: TRBJ2-1
V: TRBV4-3
size: many
CDR3: CASSQGTRDGQFF
DNA: TGCGCCAGCAGCCAAGGGACTAGGGATGGGCAGTTCTTC

D: TRBD1
J: TRBJ2-7
V: TRBV12-3/TRBV12-4
size: many
CDR3: CASSPMTGLREQYF
DNA: TGTGCCAGCAGTCCAATGACAGGGCTGCGGGAGCAGTACTTC

D: TRBD2
J: TRBJ2-7
V: TRBV7-8
size: many
CDR3: CASSLYRAGVGYEQYF
DNA: TGTGCCAGCAGCTTATATCGAGCGGGAGTGGGCTACGAGCAGTACTTC

D: NA
J: TRBJ2-7
V: TRBV25-1
size: many
CDR3: CASSVQGISYEQYF
DNA: TGTGCCAGCAGCGTGCAGGGAATTTCCTACGAGCAGTACTTC

D: TRBD1
J: TRBJ1-2
V: TRBV10-2
size: many
CDR3: CASRETGGARGYTF
DNA: TGCGCCAGCAGGGAGACAGGGGGCGCCCGTGGCTACACCTTC

D: TRBD1
J: TRBJ2-6
V: TRBV10-3
size: few
CDR3: CAISRDRPSGANVLTF
DNA: TGTGCCATCAGTAGGGACAGGCCCTCTGGGGCCAACGTCCTGACTTTC

D: NA
J: TRBJ2-1
V: TRBV25-1
size: NA
CDR3: CASSDPVTANNEQFF
DNA: TGTGCCAGCAGTGACCCCGTTACGGCCAACAATGAGCAGTTCTTC

D: NA
J: TRBJ1-5
V: TRBV5-5
size: many
CDR3: CASSGGPGDQPQHF
DNA: TGTGCCAGCAGCGGCGGGCCAGGCGATCAGCCCCAGCATTTT

D: NA
J: TRBJ2-3
V: TRBV5-1
size: many
CDR3: CASSLDLAKLLTDTQYF
DNA: TGCGCCAGCAGCTTGGATCTCGCCAAACTCCTCACAGATACGCAGTATTTT

D: NA
J: TRBJ2-5
V: TRBV7-6
size: many
CDR3: CASSPGLSRRRETQYF
DNA: TGTGCCAGCAGCCCCGGTTTAAGTCGACGCCGAGAGACCCAGTACTTC

D: TRBD1
J: TRBJ1-4
V: TRBV5-1
size: many
CDR3: CASSLQAGGEFRKLFF
DNA: TGCGCCAGCAGCTTGCAGGCAGGGGGAGAGTTCCGGAAACTGTTTTTT

D: TRBD2
J: TRBJ2-7
V: TRBV6-2/TRBV6-3
size: medium-sized
CDR3: CASSRPGTSASYEQYF
DNA: TGTGCCAGCAGTCGCCCCGGGACTAGCGCCTCCTACGAGCAGTACTTC

D: TRBD1
J: TRBJ2-7
V: TRBV6-2/TRBV6-3
size: many
CDR3: CASRPQGQDEQYF
DNA: TGTGCCAGCAGGCCACAGGGACAGGACGAGCAGTACTTC

D: NA
J: TRBJ2-4
V: TRBV7-2
size: many
CDR3: CASSLERGTGIQYF
DNA: TGTGCCAGCAGCTTAGAAAGAGGGACGGGCATTCAGTACTTC

D: NA
J: TRBJ2-1
V: TRBV12-3/TRBV12-4
size: many
CDR3: CASSPPGSSYNEQFF
DNA: TGTGCCAGCAGTCCCCCTGGCAGCTCCTACAATGAGCAGTTCTTC

D: NA
J: TRBJ2-1
V: TRBV4-2
size: NA
CDR3: CASSPRGSRGEQFF
DNA: TGTGCCAGCAGCCCCCGGGGGAGTAGGGGTGAGCAGTTCTTC

D: NA
J: TRBJ2-1
V: TRBV6-5
size: NA
CDR3: CASSYGSQNEQFF
DNA: TGTGCCAGCAGTTACGGATCCCAGAATGAGCAGTTCTTC

D: NA
J: TRBJ2-6
V: TRBV28
size: many
CDR3: CASSSGGGRNSGANVLTF
DNA: TGTGCCAGCAGTTCCGGAGGGGGGCGCAACTCTGGGGCCAACGTCCTGACTTTC

D: NA
J: TRBJ2-3
V: TRBV6-6
size: many
CDR3: CASSYGYASDTQYF
DNA: TGTGCCAGCAGTTACGGTTACGCGTCAGATACGCAGTATTTT

D: TRBD2
J: TRBJ2-5
V: TRBV4-3
size: many
CDR3: CASSQDSGRVGETQYF
DNA: TGCGCCAGCAGCCAAGATTCAGGGAGGGTAGGCGAGACCCAGTACTTC

D: NA
J: TRBJ2-3
V: TRBV7-2
size: NA
CDR3: CASSLLPQVGDTQYF
DNA: TGTGCCAGCAGCTTATTGCCCCAAGTGGGAGATACGCAGTATTTT

D: TRBD2
J: TRBJ2-3
V: TRBV2
size: many
CDR3: CASSDGGASISTDTQYF
DNA: TGTGCCAGCAGTGACGGGGGGGCCTCTATCAGCACAGATACGCAGTATTTT

D: TRBD2
J: TRBJ2-6
V: TRBV5-4
size: many
CDR3: CASSLKLAGPSGANVLTF
DNA: TGTGCCAGCAGCTTGAAGCTAGCGGGACCCTCTGGGGCCAACGTCCTGACTTTC

D: NA
J: TRBJ2-7
V: TRBV11-3
size: many
CDR3: CASSLGPADEQYF
DNA: TGTGCCAGCAGCTTAGGCCCGGCTGACGAGCAGTACTTC

D: TRBD1
J: TRBJ2-6
V: TRBV6-4
size: many
CDR3: CASRRTGGISGANVLTF
DNA: TGTGCCAGCAGACGGACAGGGGGGATCTCTGGGGCCAACGTCCTGACTTTC

D: TRBD2
J: TRBJ2-1
V: TRBV5-4
size: few
CDR3: CASSLPLAGVRNEQFF
DNA: TGTGCCAGCAGCTTGCCCCTAGCGGGAGTTAGGAATGAGCAGTTCTTC

D: NA
J: TRBJ2-4
V: TRBV7-3
size: many
CDR3: CASSLGAGDIQYF
DNA: TGTGCCAGCAGCTTAGGCGCAGGGGACATTCAGTACTTC

D: TRBD2
J: TRBJ2-5
V: TRBV20-1
size: few
CDR3: CSARDWASGTQTQYF
DNA: TGCAGTGCTAGAGATTGGGCTAGCGGGACTCAGACCCAGTACTTC

D: NA
J: TRBJ2-3
V: TRBV10-3
size: NA
CDR3: CATRGADTQYF
DNA: TGTGCCACCCGAGGTGCCGATACGCAGTATTTT

D: NA
J: TRBJ2-5
V: TRBV20-1
size: many
CDR3: CSATLIRGQETQYF
DNA: TGCAGTGCTACCCTAATCAGGGGACAAGAGACCCAGTACTTC

D: TRBD2
J: TRBJ2-5
V: TRBV7-2
size: NA
CDR3: CASSLSGNPGETQYF
DNA: TGTGCCAGCAGCCTTAGCGGGAACCCAGGAGAGACCCAGTACTTC

D: TRBD2
J: TRBJ2-1
V: TRBV19
size: medium-sized
CDR3: CASSTTSGVYNEQFF
DNA: TGTGCCAGTAGTACTACTAGCGGAGTTTACAATGAGCAGTTCTTC

D: NA
J: TRBJ2-3
V: TRBV12-3/TRBV12-4
size: many
CDR3: CASSLGAGNADTQYF
DNA: TGTGCCAGCAGTTTAGGCGCGGGGAACGCAGATACGCAGTATTTT

D: TRBD1
J: TRBJ2-5
V: TRBV3-1
size: large
CDR3: CASSQGPLGTGQETQYF
DNA: TGTGCCAGCAGCCAAGGGCCTCTCGGGACAGGCCAAGAGACCCAGTACTTC

D: TRBD2
J: TRBJ2-2
V: TRBV18
size: NA
CDR3: CASSPSAGNTGELFF
DNA: TGTGCCAGCTCACCATCAGCGGGAAACACCGGGGAGCTGTTTTTT

D: TRBD2
J: TRBJ2-1
V: TRBV7-3
size: NA
CDR3: CASSLSSLAGLYNEQFF
DNA: TGTGCCAGCAGCTTAAGTAGTCTAGCGGGACTATACAATGAGCAGTTCTTC

D: NA
J: TRBJ2-7
V: TRBV3-1
size: few
CDR3: CASSRLRDTSYEQYF
DNA: TGTGCCAGCAGCCGTCTCCGGGACACTTCCTACGAGCAGTACTTC

D: NA
J: TRBJ2-3
V: TRBV20-1
size: few
CDR3: CSASPDTQYF
DNA: TGCAGTGCTAGCCCGGATACGCAGTATTTT

D: NA
J: TRBJ2-7
V: TRBV3-1
size: few
CDR3: CASSPPDSSYEQYF
DNA: TGTGCCAGCAGCCCTCCGGACAGCTCCTACGAGCAGTACTTC

D: TRBD2
J: TRBJ2-3
V: TRBV6-1
size: many
CDR3: CASSELAGPVYF
DNA: TGTGCCAGCAGTGAACTAGCGGGGCCGGTGTATTTT

D: NA
J: TRBJ2-4
V: TRBV24-1
size: many
CDR3: CATSANYPKNIQYF
DNA: TGTGCCACCAGCGCAAACTACCCCAAAAACATTCAGTACTTC

D: NA
J: TRBJ1-4
V: TRBV20-1
size: many
CDR3: CSAFGTRNEKLFF
DNA: TGCAGTGCTTTCGGGACACGTAATGAAAAACTGTTTTTT

D: NA
J: TRBJ1-4
V: TRBV28
size: few
CDR3: CASSLRRRWEKLFF
DNA: TGTGCCAGCAGTTTAAGACGCCGATGGGAAAAACTGTTTTTT

D: TRBD2
J: TRBJ2-1
V: TRBV12-3/TRBV12-4
size: many
CDR3: CASTELAGSYNEQFF
DNA: TGTGCCAGCACCGAACTAGCGGGGAGCTACAATGAGCAGTTCTTC

D: NA
J: TRBJ2-6
V: TRBV7-3
size: many
CDR3: CASSLTVSGANVLTF
DNA: TGTGCCAGCAGCTTAACGGTCTCTGGGGCCAACGTCCTGACTTTC

D: TRBD2
J: TRBJ2-5
V: TRBV11-2
size: few
CDR3: CASSSLQGLAQETQYF
DNA: TGTGCCAGCAGCTCCCTCCAGGGACTAGCCCAAGAGACCCAGTACTTC

D: TRBD1
J: TRBJ2-2
V: TRBV7-3
size: many
CDR3: CASSSDRGAVTGELFF
DNA: TGTGCCAGCAGCTCGGACAGGGGAGCGGTCACCGGGGAGCTGTTTTTT

D: TRBD2
J: TRBJ2-1
V: TRBV10-3
size: many
CDR3: CAISPSGTFNEQFF
DNA: TGTGCCATCAGTCCAAGCGGGACCTTCAATGAGCAGTTCTTC